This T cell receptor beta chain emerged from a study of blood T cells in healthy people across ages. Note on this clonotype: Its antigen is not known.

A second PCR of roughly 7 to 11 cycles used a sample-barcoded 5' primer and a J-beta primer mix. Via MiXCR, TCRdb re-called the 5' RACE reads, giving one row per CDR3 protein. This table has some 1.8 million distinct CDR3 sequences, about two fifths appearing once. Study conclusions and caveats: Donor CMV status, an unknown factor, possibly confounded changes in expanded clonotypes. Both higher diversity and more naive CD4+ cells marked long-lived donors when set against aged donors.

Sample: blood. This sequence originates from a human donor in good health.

For the CDR3, the DNA is TGTGCCAGCAGCTTAAAATTCGCCAGGGGCCACTTAGCCAAAAACATTCAGTACTTC. It is translated as CASSLKFARGHLAKNIQYF. The genes are TRBV7-2 and TRBJ2-4, with D possibly being TRBD1 (6 bases). Germline lookup yields CDR1 SGHTA and CDR2 FQGNSA. The CDR3 is made up of 19 amino acids. Trimming took off 2 bases at V and 0 bases at J, with 20 bases between the two ends.